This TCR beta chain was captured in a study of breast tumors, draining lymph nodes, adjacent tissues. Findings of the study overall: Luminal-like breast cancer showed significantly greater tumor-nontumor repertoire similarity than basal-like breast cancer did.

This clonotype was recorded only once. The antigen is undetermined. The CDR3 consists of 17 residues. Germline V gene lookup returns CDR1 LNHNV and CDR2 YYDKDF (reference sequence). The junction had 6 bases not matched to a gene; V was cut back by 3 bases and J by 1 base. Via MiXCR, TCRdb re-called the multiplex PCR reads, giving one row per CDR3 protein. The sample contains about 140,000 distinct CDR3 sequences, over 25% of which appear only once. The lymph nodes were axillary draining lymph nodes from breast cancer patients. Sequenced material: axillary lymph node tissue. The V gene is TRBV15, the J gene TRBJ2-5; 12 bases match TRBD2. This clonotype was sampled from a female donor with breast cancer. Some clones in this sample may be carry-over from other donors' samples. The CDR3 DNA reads TGTGCCACCAGCAGCTTGGTACTAGCGGGGGGCCAAGAGACCCAGTACTTC. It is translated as CATSSLVLAGGQETQYF.